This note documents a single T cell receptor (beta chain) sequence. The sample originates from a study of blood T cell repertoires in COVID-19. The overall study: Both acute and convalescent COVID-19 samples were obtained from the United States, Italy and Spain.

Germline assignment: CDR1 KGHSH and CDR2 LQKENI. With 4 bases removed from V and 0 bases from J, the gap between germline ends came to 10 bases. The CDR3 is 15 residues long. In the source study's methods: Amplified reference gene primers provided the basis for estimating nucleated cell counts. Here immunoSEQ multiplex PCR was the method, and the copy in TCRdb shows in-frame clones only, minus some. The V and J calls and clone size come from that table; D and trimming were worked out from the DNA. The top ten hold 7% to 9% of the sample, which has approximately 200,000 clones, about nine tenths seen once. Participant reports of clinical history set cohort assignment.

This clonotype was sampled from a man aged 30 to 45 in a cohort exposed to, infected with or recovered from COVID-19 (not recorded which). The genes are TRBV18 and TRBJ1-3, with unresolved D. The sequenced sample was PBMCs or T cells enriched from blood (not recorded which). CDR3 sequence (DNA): TGTGCCAGCTCACTACCTGGCGGCTCTGGAAACACCATATATTTT. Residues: CASSLPGGSGNTIYF.